Below, one TCR beta chain is given with its context. Its antigen remains unidentified. The sample comes from a study of blood T cells in healthy people across ages. Study outcomes and limitations: Diversity of TCR beta per million T cells declined in a roughly linear way with age. Strong correlation was found linking TCR beta diversity to naive T cell percentage.

In terms of origin and age, donors were healthy Caucasian individuals from Russia aged roughly 6 to 95. The CDR3 extends over 14 amino acids. From germline, CDR1 is SGDLS and CDR2 YYNGEE. Trimming cost V 4 bases and J 10 bases, with 20 bases left between them. The second PCR ran about 6 to 11 cycles with a sample-barcoded 5' primer and J-beta primers. Each TCR beta cDNA got a 12-nucleotide random molecular identifier. TCRdb fed the 5' RACE reads into MiXCR, producing one record per CDR3 protein. Seen here are around 2 million distinct CDR3 sequences, roughly two fifths observed once, and the top ten hold more than 20%.

J is TRBJ1-1 and V is TRBV9; D remains ambiguous. This TCR derives from a human donor in good health. The specimen sequenced was blood. The CDR3 loop is CASSPRPSDRRAFF. CDR3 coding DNA: TGTGCCAGCAGCCCCCGCCCCTCCGATAGGAGAGCTTTCTTT.